Below, one TCR beta chain is given with its context. The record originates from a study of blood T cell repertoires in COVID-19. Using immunoSEQ multiplex PCR, the repertoire was profiled, and TCRdb retains in-frame clones only, with some absent. The data hold about 190,000 clones, with 80% to 90% observed a single time. What was sequenced was peripheral blood. The clonotype originates from a woman aged 80 or over with acute or convalescent COVID-19.

In DNA, the CDR3 is TGTGCCAGCAGTCGTTCTACGGGGGTAGGTGAGCAGTTCTTC. Amino acid sequence: CASSRSTGVGEQFF. The chain recombines TRBV6-5 with TRBJ2-1; a possible D gene is TRBD2 (6 bases). The CDR3 totals 14 residues. Trimming cost V 5 bases and J 9 bases, with 17 bases left between them. Germline CDR1 reads MNHEY; CDR2 reads SVGAGI.